Shown below are 19 T cell receptor beta chains from a single sample sequenced in a study of Graves' ophthalmopathy and Graves' hyperthyroidism. Amplification of the TCR beta CDR3 regions used RNA transcripts (as template). The first round was an RT-PCR with HTBI primers, and the second round was a multiplex PCR. Via MiXCR, TCRdb re-called the multiplex PCR reads, giving one row per CDR3 protein. The profile covers 200,000 to 300,000 distinct CDR3 sequences, with 45% appearing a single time and approximately 51% taken by the ten largest. The source material was peripheral blood. The receptors derive from an adult man with Graves' ophthalmopathy.

The chain joins TRBV25-1 to TRBJ2-2; 10 nucleotides align to TRBD1. Germline V CDR1 and CDR2: MGHDK, SYGVNS. V shed 3 bases and J 5 bases; nucleotides not matched to a gene: 3. CDR3 length equals 15 residues. The DNA of the CDR3 is TGTGCCAGCAGTGATGACAGGGGGCGTACCGGGGAGCTGTTTTTT. The encoded protein is CASSDDRGRTGELFF.

The gene calls are TRBV4-1 and TRBJ1-2, with D maybe TRBD1 (6 bases). The CDR3 sequence is 14 residues long. The V end lost 5 bases, the J end lost 3 bases, and 13 bases lay between the germline ends. Germline-derived CDR1 and CDR2 are MGHRA and YSYEKL. CDR3 residues: CASSAGAGDYGYTF. As DNA, the CDR3 is TGCGCCAGCAGCGCCGGGGCAGGGGACTATGGCTACACCTTC.

Comments on this clonotype: This may come from a read error, since a much larger clone is one base off. V and J are TRBV11-3 and TRBJ1-1; perhaps TRBD1 as D (6 bases). Germline CDR1 and CDR2: SGHNT and YENEEA. The CDR3 covers 13 residues. Trimming took off 5 bases at V and 1 base at J, with 8 bases between the two ends. The CDR3, as DNA: TGTGCCAGCAGCAAGGGACAGAACACTGAAGCTTTCTTT. It yields the protein CASSKGQNTEAFF. Together with reference TRBV11-3 and TRBJ1-1, the CDR3 gives the full variable domain: EAGVVQSPRYKIIEKKQPVAFWCNPISGHNTLYWYLQNLGQGPELLIRYENEEAVDDSQLPKDRFSAERLKGVDSTLKIQPAELGDSAVYLCASSKGQNTEAFFGQGTRLTVV.

A remark on this clonotype: A read error may produce the germline difference seen at one junction end. The chain has TRBV10-3 and TRBJ2-7, with TRBD1 matching 10 bases. Germline V gene data show CDR1 as ENHRY and CDR2 as SYGVKD. The CDR3 extends over 14 amino acids. CDR3 DNA sequence: TGTGCCAGCAGTCCCGGGACAGGGGACCACGAGCAGTACTTC. Translating it yields CASSPGTGDHEQYF.

The V and J genes are TRBV7-6 and TRBJ2-7, with 8 positions matching TRBD1. The J call may not be correct, given that the DNA end is closer to TRBJ2-5. This CDR3 spans 16 amino acids. Germline loops: CDR1 SGHVS, CDR2 FNYEAQ. CDR3 amino acids: CASSLRAGGLGKTQYF. CDR3 nucleotide sequence: TGTGCCAGCAGCTTACGTGCAGGGGGCTTGGGGAAGACCCAGTACTTC.

The rearrangement links TRBV10-3 to TRBJ1-4; tentative D call: TRBD1 (6 bases). V lost 4 bases and J 1 base, leaving 13 bases between the germline ends. CDR1 ENHRY and CDR2 SYGVKD come from the germline V gene. The CDR3 covers 16 residues. CDR3 residues: CAISGRGGETNEKLFF. The CDR3 coding sequence is TGTGCCATCAGTGGAAGGGGGGGCGAAACTAATGAAAAACTGTTTTTT.

This clonotype was recorded a few times. The chain combines TRBV11-2 with TRBJ2-5; D remains unclear. The V gene lost 4 bases and the J gene lost 1 base, with 10 bases spanning the gap. There are 14 residues in the CDR3. The germline V gene encodes CDR1 SGHAT and CDR2 FQNNGV. The CDR3 is CASSWTVPQETQYF. CDR3 nucleotides: TGTGCCAGCAGCTGGACCGTCCCCCAAGAGACCCAGTACTTC.

This clonotype was detected ten times or more. The rearrangement links TRBV2 to TRBJ1-1, with unresolved D. Trimming removed 7 bases from V and 0 bases from J, with 9 bases in between. Per germline, CDR1 SNHLY and CDR2 FYNNEI. The CDR3 runs 13 residues. CDR3 sequence: CASTGNMNTEAFF. The CDR3 DNA reads TGTGCCAGCACTGGGAACATGAACACTGAAGCTTTCTTT.

CDR3 bases: TGTGCCAGCACCCCCACGGGGCCCCAGCATTTT. It is translated as CASTPTGPQHF. The genes are TRBV12-3 or TRBV12-4 and TRBJ1-5; D unclear. The CDR3 spans 11 residues. The V and J ends lost 7 bases and 9 bases respectively, with 10 bases between them.

CDR3 nucleotides: TGCAGTGCTAGAGGGCAGACTAGCACAGATACGCAGTATTTT. Translation gives CSARGQTSTDTQYF. The chain has TRBV20-1 and TRBJ2-3, with D unclear. The CDR3 has 14 residues. The V and J ends lost 1 base and 0 bases respectively, with 8 bases between them. Germline CDR1 reads DFQATT; CDR2 reads SNEGSKA (reference sequence).

The chain employs TRBV5-8 and TRBJ2-7, with 9 nucleotides matching TRBD1. Germline V gene lookup returns CDR1 SGHTS and CDR2 YDEGEE. V lost 4 bases to trimming and J lost 5 bases; unmatched junction nucleotides: 4. CDR3 length equals 13 residues. CDR3 bases: TGTGCCAGCAGCCAGGACAGGGGTGACGAGCAGTACTTC. As protein: CASSQDRGDEQYF.

The chain is built from TRBV20-1 and TRBJ2-1; 16 positions match TRBD2. CDR3 length: 17 residues. With V trimmed by 4 bases and J by 8 bases, 11 bases remained unmatched. The V gene's germline CDR1 is DFQATT and CDR2 SNEGSKA (reference sequence). The CDR3 DNA reads as TGCAGTGCTACCGATGGGACTAGCGGGAGGGCCAACGATGAGCAGTTCTTC. Its translation: CSATDGTSGRANDEQFF.

The chain carries TRBV10-3 and TRBJ1-5; D not certain. The germline V gene has CDR1 ENHRY and CDR2 SYGVKD. Trimming took off 5 bases at V and 2 bases at J, with 13 bases between the two ends. This CDR3 has 15 amino acids. CDR3 coding DNA: TGTGCCATCAGTAGCGAGGGCGTGGGCAATCAGCCCCAGCATTTT. It translates to CAISSEGVGNQPQHF.

In this sample, this clonotype turned up a few times. The rearrangement uses TRBV29-1 and TRBJ2-5, with D unclear. The V end lost 6 bases, the J end lost 5 bases, and 10 bases lay between the germline ends. The CDR3 is made up of 11 amino acids. The germline V gene has CDR1 SQVTM and CDR2 ANQGSEA. The CDR3 DNA reads TGCAGCGTCACGACTTGGGAGACCCAGTACTTC. Translating gives CSVTTWETQYF.

The chain couples TRBV9 to TRBJ2-2; 12 nucleotides line up with TRBD2. Germline trimming cut 4 bases from V and 3 bases from J; bases unmatched to any gene: 10. This CDR3 has 18 amino acids. From germline, CDR1 is SGDLS and CDR2 YYNGEE. CDR3 sequence: CASSPRTSGKRYTGELFF. CDR3 DNA: TGTGCCAGCAGCCCCAGGACTAGCGGGAAGCGGTACACCGGGGAGCTGTTTTTT.

The CDR3 sequence: CASSYSWRNSYEQYF. The CDR3 DNA sequence: TGTGCCAGCAGTTACTCGTGGCGGAACTCCTACGAGCAGTACTTC. The chain couples TRBV6-5 to TRBJ2-7; D gene unclear. CDR1 and CDR2 (germline): MNHEY, SVGAGI. Trimming took 0 bases from V and 0 from J, leaving 9 bases between them. The CDR3 is 15 amino acids.

The chain recombines TRBV5-4 with TRBJ2-7; 7 nucleotides match TRBD1. J was trimmed by 5 bases and V by 4 bases; bases with no gene match: 15. The CDR3 is 16 residues long. Germline CDR1 reads SGHNT; CDR2 reads YYREEE (reference sequence). In DNA, the CDR3 is TGTGCCAGCAGCCAAGATTTTGGACAAGGGGGCGACGAGCAGTACTTC. Its protein product is CASSQDFGQGGDEQYF.

The V and J genes are TRBV6-5 and TRBJ1-5, with D tentatively TRBD1 (6 bases). V was trimmed by 2 bases and J by 3 bases, leaving 11 bases between them. This CDR3 comprises 15 residues. In germline, CDR1 is MNHEY, CDR2 SVGAGI. The CDR3 spells CASSYGQGHNQPQHF. As DNA, the CDR3 is TGTGCCAGCAGTTACGGGCAGGGACACAATCAGCCCCAGCATTTT.

The rearrangement joins TRBV5-1 to TRBJ1-5, with D maybe TRBD1 (5 bases). The germline V and J ends were trimmed by 1 base and 4 bases, with 9 bases remaining between them. CDR1 SGHRS and CDR2 YFSETQ come from the germline V gene. This CDR3 has 14 residues. The CDR3 loop is CASSLSWGNQPQHF. CDR3 DNA sequence: TGCGCCAGCAGCTTGAGTTGGGGGAATCAGCCCCAGCATTTT. The complete variable domain, with remaining parts taken from reference TRBV5-1 and TRBJ1-5, reads KAGVTQTPRYLIKTRGQQVTLSCSPISGHRSVSWYQQTPGQGLQFLFEYFSETQRNKGNFPGRFSGRQFSNSRSEMNVSTLELGDSALYLCASSLSWGNQPQHFGDGTRLSIL.